This T cell receptor beta chain stems from a study of blood T cell repertoires in COVID-19. Study in general: COVID-19 samples from acute and convalescent phases originated in the United States, Italy and Spain. Sample material is recorded as cDNA or gDNA derived from T cells, B-cell-depleted T cells, or PBMCs.

Original analysis: The authors estimated nucleated cell counts from reference gene primer amplification. Sequenced by immunoSEQ multiplex PCR; TCRdb stores in-frame clones only, minus some. V, J and clone size are those of that table, while D and trimming were read from the DNA. The data hold hundreds of thousands of clones, with about 90% observed a single time. The J segment lost 4 bases and the V segment lost 7 bases, leaving 7 bases of the junction unmatched. The CDR3 runs to 14 residues. Germline loops: CDR1 MNHEY, CDR2 SVGAGI. Sequencing input: peripheral blood. The source is an older man with acute or convalescent COVID-19. This chain connects TRBV6-5 to TRBJ1-1; 9 bases match TRBD1. CDR3 sequence reads: CASNTGGAITEAFF. DNA for the CDR3: TGTGCCAGCAACACAGGGGGCGCGATCACTGAAGCTTTCTTT.